These 7 T cell receptor beta chains originate from one sample sequenced in a study of cytomegalovirus exposure and HLA in healthy donors. Primers included in the PCR were 60 Vbeta and 13 Jbeta primers. Method: immunoSEQ multiplex PCR; TCRdb's copy keeps in-frame clones and lacks some. The sample holds about 160,000 clones, roughly two thirds seen once. Material: PBMCs. Receptor source: a woman aged 25 to 39 in good health and CMV-seronegative.

J is TRBJ2-5 and V is TRBV7-9, with a tentative D call TRBD1 (6 bases). The J call is doubtful: the DNA matches TRBJ2-7 better. The CDR3 contains 13 residues. Germline assignment: CDR1 SEHNR and CDR2 FQNEAQ (reference sequence). CDR3 DNA: TGTGCCAGCAGCCCAGGGGTGATCTACGAGCAGTACTTC. It codes for CASSPGVIYEQYF.

This clone has more than one count but fewer than ten. The chain recombines TRBV19 with TRBJ1-5; a possible D gene is TRBD1 (5 bases). Germline CDR1 and CDR2: LNHDA and SQIVND (reference sequence). Trimming left V 7 bases short and J 1 base short, with 11 bases between. The CDR3 has 14 residues. The CDR3 here is CASTLTVSNQPQHF. The DNA of the CDR3 is TGTGCCAGTACCCTGACAGTGAGCAATCAGCCCCAGCATTTT.

The gene calls are TRBV19 and TRBJ2-2; D possibly corresponds to TRBD2 (6 bases). The germline CDR1 and CDR2 sequences are LNHDA and SQIVND (reference sequence). The CDR3 length is 14 residues. V gave up 5 bases and J gave up 6 bases, with 13 bases separating them. The CDR3 sequence is CASSGGWYAGELFF. Here the CDR3 DNA reads TGTGCCAGTAGTGGGGGGTGGTATGCCGGGGAGCTGTTTTTT.

The chain links TRBV28 to TRBJ2-7, with D uncertain. The CDR3 length is 12 residues. Trimming stripped 5 bases from V and 7 bases from J, with 12 bases between. Germline V gene lookup returns CDR1 MDHEN and CDR2 SYDVKM. The CDR3 bases are TGTGCCAGCAGTCTTAGCCCGCTAGAGCAGTACTTC. This codes for CASSLSPLEQYF.

The V call is TRBV5-1, the J call TRBJ2-5; D possibly corresponds to TRBD2 (6 bases). V lost 3 bases to trimming and J lost 3 bases, with 15 bases between them. The CDR3 contains 15 residues. The germline CDR1 and CDR2 sequences are SGHRS and YFSETQ. CDR3 protein: CASSSRPGLEETQYF. The CDR3 DNA sequence: TGCGCCAGCAGCTCCCGGCCGGGACTGGAAGAGACCCAGTACTTC.

This clone appeared a few times. The chain links TRBV4-2 to TRBJ2-7; TRBD1 matches at 7 bases. V lost 0 bases, J lost 6 bases, and 8 bases stayed unmatched. Germline V gives CDR1 LGHNA, CDR2 YNFKEQ. This CDR3 comprises 15 residues. The DNA of the CDR3 is TGTGCCAGCAGCCAAGACCGGGACAGCCGGTCCGAGCAGTACTTC. The encoded protein is CASSQDRDSRSEQYF.

The chain recombines TRBV27 with TRBJ2-3, with a weak D call TRBD1 (6 bases). This CDR3 is built from 17 residues. In germline, CDR1 is MNHEY, CDR2 SMNVEV (reference sequence). The V end was cut by 8 bases, the J end by 2 bases, with 23 bases between. In nucleotides, the CDR3 is TGTGCCAGCGCAGTTCCTATTCTGGACAGATTCACAGATACGCAGTATTTT. This sequence encodes CASAVPILDRFTDTQYF.